These T cell receptor beta chains were read from a single sample in a study of a mutant IDH1 vaccine in newly diagnosed glioma. Their antigens are not known. Clones were read by immunoSEQ multiplex PCR, and TCRdb kept only the in-frame ones, dropping some. This repertoire shows 50,000 to 85,000 clones, over 75% found once; its top ten account for less than 15%. The specimen comprised PBMCs, sampled from a glioma patient whose treatment included an IDH1 peptide vaccine. The receptors stem from a man younger than 30 with glioma. CDR3s include the opening cysteine and the closing phenylalanine or tryptophan. The D gene is left open where the match is weak. Rows may omit the clone size; those that give it use once, few, many or a size class.

TRBD2,-,TRBJ2-1,TRBV7-3,CASSLTSASGREQFF,TGTGCCAGCAGCTTAACGTCTGCTAGCGGGCGTGAGCAGTTCTTC
TRBD1,once,TRBJ1-1,TRBV4-2,CASSQDSWTGNTEAFF,TGTGCCAGCAGCCAAGATAGTTGGACAGGGAACACTGAAGCTTTCTTT
-,-,TRBJ2-3,TRBV9,CASSVERTDTQYF,TGTGCCAGCAGCGTTGAACGCACAGATACGCAGTATTTT
TRBD1,once,TRBJ2-1,TRBV19,CASTLAGTGGNEQFF,TGTGCCAGTACCCTTGCCGGGACAGGGGGCAATGAGCAGTTCTTC
-,-,TRBJ1-1,TRBV19,CASSIGQMNTEAFF,TGTGCCAGTAGTATTGGGCAGATGAACACTGAAGCTTTCTTT
-,-,TRBJ1-2,TRBV19,CASSMSVNSPYGYTF,TGTGCCAGTAGTATGTCAGTTAATTCTCCCTATGGCTACACCTTC
-,-,TRBJ1-1,TRBV9,CASSPQGGAGRKAFF,TGTGCCAGCAGCCCCCAGGGAGGGGCCGGCAGGAAAGCTTTCTTT
TRBD2,few,TRBJ2-7,TRBV27,CASKDGVAGVGEQYF,TGTGCCAGCAAGGACGGCGTAGCGGGTGTAGGGGAGCAGTACTTC
-,-,TRBJ1-5,TRBV27,CASSLSGGEVGRISNQPQHF,TGTGCCAGCAGTTTATCGGGAGGGGAAGTAGGGCGAATTAGCAATCAGCCCCAGCATTTT
TRBD1,-,TRBJ1-1,TRBV5-5,CASSPTGTGGYRMNTEAFF,TGTGCCAGCAGTCCCACCGGGACAGGGGGGTATCGGATGAACACTGAAGCTTTCTTT
TRBD1,-,TRBJ1-4,TRBV6-5,CASSGQQGYHEKLFF,TGTGCCAGCAGTGGCCAACAGGGGTACCATGAAAAACTGTTTTTT
TRBD1,-,TRBJ2-1,TRBV5-6,CASSPGQGAREQFF,TGTGCCAGCAGCCCGGGACAGGGGGCTCGCGAGCAGTTCTTC
TRBD1,-,TRBJ2-1,TRBV30,CAWSVGDSSYNEQFF,TGTGCCTGGAGTGTAGGGGACAGCTCCTACAATGAGCAGTTCTTC
-,-,TRBJ1-2,TRBV9,CASSAQGGLGYTF,TGTGCCAGCAGCGCACAGGGAGGCCTTGGCTACACCTTC
-,-,TRBJ2-3,TRBV7-9,CASSFTRRGDTQYF,TGTGCCAGCAGCTTTACACGTAGGGGCGATACGCAGTATTTT
TRBD1,-,TRBJ2-7,TRBV19,CASSMGQGMTYEQYF,TGTGCCAGTAGTATGGGACAGGGGATGACCTACGAGCAGTACTTC
-,-,TRBJ1-1,TRBV4-3,CASSQDRAVNTEAFF,TGCGCCAGCAGCCAAGATCGCGCCGTGAACACTGAAGCTTTCTTT
-,-,TRBJ1-1,TRBV18,CASSPREGAGTEAFF,TGTGCCAGCTCACCACGAGAGGGCGCGGGGACTGAAGCTTTCTTT